The 25 T cell receptor beta chains in this list originate from one sample, sequenced in a study of Ad26.COV2.S vaccination and SARS-CoV-2 variants. Treatment specified: 19 received Ad26.COV2.S at low or high dose, single or two shots; about five received placebo; per-sample allocation not given. The samples were gathered on day 63 after the first injection of vaccine or placebo. Profiling relied on immunoSEQ multiplex PCR, and the TCRdb table lists in-frame clones only, not all of them. Here the sample spans more than 250,000 clones, more than 75% being singletons. The sequences come from peripheral blood, collected in a trial of Ad26.COV2.S vaccine versus placebo. All receptors come from a person aged 18-65 years who received the Ad26.COV2.S COVID-19 vaccine or a placebo.

The chain combines TRBV5-1 with TRBJ1-1, with 7 bases matching TRBD1. CDR3 size: 13 residues. Germline assignment: CDR1 SGHRS and CDR2 YFSETQ. Trimming cost V 0 bases and J 6 bases; bases outside gene matches: 2. CDR3 sequence: CASSLAGGAEAFF. The CDR3 nucleotides read TGCGCCAGCAGCTTGGCAGGGGGGGCTGAAGCTTTCTTT.

The gene calls are TRBV6-5 and TRBJ1-2; D is uncertain. V shed 7 bases and J shed 4 bases, with 16 bases lying between them. The length of the CDR3 is 14 residues. Germline lookup yields CDR1 MNHEY and CDR2 SVGAGI. CDR3 nucleotides: TGTGCCAGCATAAACGCTCAGGCTCCCTATGGCTACACCTTC. Its protein product is CASINAQAPYGYTF.

The CDR3 nucleotides read TGTGCCAGTAGTTCAGGACTAGCGGGGATCCCCTACAATGAGCAGTTCTTC. This gives the protein CASSSGLAGIPYNEQFF. The chain combines TRBV19 with TRBJ2-1; 12 bases agree with TRBD2. The germline CDR1 and CDR2 sequences are LNHDA and SQIVND (reference sequence). This CDR3 is 17 amino acids long. With 5 bases clipped from V and 2 bases from J, the junction kept 7 bases outside the gene matches. Full variable domain (rest looked up from reference TRBV19 and TRBJ2-1): DGGITQSPKYLFRKEGQNVTLSCEQNLNHDAMYWYRQDPGQGLRLIYYSQIVNDFQKGDIAEGYSVSREKKESFPLTVTSAQKNPTAFYLCASSSGLAGIPYNEQFFGPGTRLTVL.

In its sample, this clone was seen once. This chain links TRBV19 with TRBJ1-2; D is uncertain. Trimming took 0 bases from V and 8 from J, leaving 7 bases between them. The CDR3 runs 12 residues. Germline lookup yields CDR1 LNHDA and CDR2 SQIVND (reference sequence). CDR3 sequence (DNA): TGTGCCAGTAGTATAGATCAGAGAGGCTACACCTTC. Amino acid sequence: CASSIDQRGYTF.

The CDR3, as DNA: TGTGCCAGCAGCAAACTAGCGGGGAGCTCCTACGAGCAGTACTTC. It specifies CASSKLAGSSYEQYF. The genes are TRBV7-9 and TRBJ2-7; 10 nucleotides line up with TRBD2. V was pared by 5 bases and J by 0 bases, with 4 bases of the junction left unmatched. Looked up from germline, CDR1 is SEHNR and CDR2 is FQNEAQ (reference sequence). The CDR3 has 15 residues.

The chain is built from TRBV7-9 and TRBJ1-6; D unclear. Trimming took 5 bases from V and 9 from J, leaving 11 bases between them. Germline loops: CDR1 SEHNR, CDR2 FQNEAQ (reference sequence). The CDR3 is 13 amino acids. In nucleotides, the CDR3 is TGTGCCAGCAGCGACTTAACCGGTTCACCCCTCCACTTT. This sequence encodes CASSDLTGSPLHF.

The chain carries TRBV7-9 and TRBJ2-7; 7 nucleotides align to TRBD2. The CDR3 runs 16 residues. Germline CDR1 is SEHNR and CDR2 is FQNEAQ (reference sequence). Unmatched junction bases numbered 13, after V lost 5 bases and J lost 3 bases. CDR3 loop: CASSTPRGSISYEQYF. Written as DNA, the CDR3 is TGTGCCAGCAGCACCCCCCGCGGGAGTATCAGCTACGAGCAGTACTTC.

The CDR3 region has the DNA TGTGCCAGCAGTCACCGGGAGGCACTGTTTTTT. Translation gives CASSHREALFF. The gene calls are TRBV6-2 or TRBV6-3 and TRBJ1-4; no clear D. V lost 5 bases and J lost 13, with 11 bases in between. The CDR3 totals 11 residues. Per the germline V gene, CDR1 is MNHEY and CDR2 is SVGEGT.

This clone was seen once. The CDR3 DNA reads as TGTGCCAGCAGCTTGTCCATCTCTGGAAACACCATATATTTT. Translating it yields CASSLSISGNTIYF. V usage is TRBV5-4 and J usage is TRBJ1-3, with no clear D. In germline, CDR1 is SGHNT, CDR2 YYREEE (reference sequence). This CDR3 has 14 amino acids. Deletions cut 1 base from V and 0 bases from J, with 5 bases between.

The rearrangement uses TRBV5-6 and TRBJ2-1; TRBD2 matches 9 bases. The junction had 8 bases not matched to a gene; V was cut back by 5 bases and J by 8 bases. The germline V gene has CDR1 SGHDT and CDR2 YYEEEE. The CDR3 is 14 residues long. CDR3 sequence (DNA): TGTGCCAGCAGTTCCGGGACTAGCTTCCATGAGCAGTTCTTC. Translating it yields CASSSGTSFHEQFF.

The rearrangement links TRBV27 to TRBJ1-5; 12 nucleotides agree with TRBD1. The CDR3 covers 19 residues. Trimming cost V 3 bases and J 6 bases; bases outside gene matches: 15. Germline CDR1 is MNHEY and CDR2 is SMNVEV (reference sequence). CDR3 residues: CASSLVPPGQGARGQPQHF. In DNA, the CDR3 is TGTGCCAGCAGTTTGGTCCCACCGGGACAGGGGGCCCGTGGTCAGCCCCAGCATTTT.

This chain joins TRBV12-5 and TRBJ2-1, with 9 bases fitting TRBD2. The germline CDR1 and CDR2 sequences are LGHNT and FRNRAP. V dropped 5 bases and J dropped 9; count of bases not matched to a gene: 8. CDR3 size: 14 residues. This chain's CDR3 is CASGRSGGISEQFF. The CDR3 bases are TGTGCTAGTGGTCGCAGCGGGGGGATCAGTGAGCAGTTCTTC. Drawing the rest from reference TRBV12-5 and TRBJ2-1, the complete variable domain is DARVTQTPRHKVTEMGQEVTMRCQPILGHNTVFWYRQTMMQGLELLAYFRNRAPLDDSGMPKDRFSAEMPDATLATLKIQPSEPRDSAVYFCASGRSGGISEQFFGPGTRLTVL.

The V call is TRBV5-1, the J call TRBJ1-1, with 11 nucleotides matching TRBD1. Germline V gene data show CDR1 as SGHRS and CDR2 as YFSETQ. With 4 bases clipped from V and 6 bases from J, the junction kept 8 bases outside the gene matches. The CDR3 is made up of 15 amino acids. In DNA form, the CDR3 reads TGCGCCAGCAGCACAACCGGGACAGGGGGGTCTGAAGCTTTCTTT. Its protein product is CASSTTGTGGSEAFF.

The chain links TRBV4-3 to TRBJ1-2, with D tentatively TRBD1 (5 bases). The CDR3 runs to 17 residues. Trimming pared 1 base from V and 0 bases from J, leaving 15 bases between. Germline CDR1 reads LGHNA; CDR2 reads YSLEER. The CDR3 DNA reads TGCGCCAGCAGCCAAGGACCAGGGAGTGGGACTAACTATGGCTACACCTTC. This gives the protein CASSQGPGSGTNYGYTF.

The chain recombines TRBV7-2 with TRBJ1-1; D is undetermined. Trimming stripped 3 bases from V and 5 bases from J, with 10 bases between. Germline assignment: CDR1 SGHTA and CDR2 FQGNSA. This CDR3 is built from 13 residues. The CDR3 loop is CASSFLHETEAFF. The CDR3 bases are TGTGCCAGCAGCTTCTTGCACGAGACTGAAGCTTTCTTT.

In its sample, this clone was seen once. The V call is TRBV30, the J call TRBJ1-2; 8 bases line up with TRBD1. This CDR3 spans 17 amino acids. V gave up 0 bases and J gave up 4 bases; unmatched junction bases: 13. Germline lookup yields CDR1 GTSNPN and CDR2 SVGIG (reference sequence). CDR3 DNA: TGTGCCTGGAGTGTTCAACGTGTGCCCGGGACAGGCTATGGCTACACCTTC. Its translation is CAWSVQRVPGTGYGYTF. Complete variable domain (other parts from reference TRBV30 and TRBJ1-2): SQTIHQWPATLVQPVGSPLSLECTVEGTSNPNLYWYRQAAGRGLQLLFYSVGIGQISSEVPQNLSASRPQDRQFILSSKKLLLSDSGFYLCAWSVQRVPGTGYGYTFGSGTRLTVV.

Concerning this clone itself: The same CDR3 is also encoded by other DNA sequences in this sample. This rearrangement joins TRBV5-1 to TRBJ1-3; 9 bases fit TRBD1. Germline trimming cut 0 bases from V and 1 base from J; bases unmatched to any gene: 5. Looked up from germline, CDR1 is SGHRS and CDR2 is YFSETQ. This CDR3 contains 17 residues. CDR3 DNA: TGCGCCAGCAGCTTGGGAGGGACAGGGTCTTCTGGAAACACCATATATTTT. Its protein is CASSLGGTGSSGNTIYF.

The chain links TRBV5-1 to TRBJ2-2; TRBD2 matches at 11 bases. J was trimmed by 1 base and V by 0 bases; bases with no gene match: 2. Germline CDR1 is SGHRS and CDR2 is YFSETQ. CDR3 length: 17 residues. The CDR3 sequence: CASSLGLAGRNTGELFF. CDR3 coding DNA: TGCGCCAGCAGCTTGGGACTAGCGGGGAGGAACACCGGGGAGCTGTTTTTT.

The V and J genes are TRBV11-3 and TRBJ2-3; 8 bases fit TRBD2. The CDR3 totals 16 residues. Germline trimming cut 5 bases from V and 1 base from J; bases unmatched to any gene: 8. Germline V gives CDR1 SGHNT, CDR2 YENEEA. The CDR3 sequence: CASSPGWRGGTDTQYF. The CDR3 DNA reads as TGTGCCAGCAGCCCCGGATGGCGGGGGGGCACAGATACGCAGTATTTT.

The count of this clone is one. The V and J genes are TRBV29-1 and TRBJ2-3, with D unclear. Germline V gives CDR1 SQVTM, CDR2 ANQGSEA. The CDR3 length is 12 residues. The V gene lost 6 bases and the J gene lost 1 base, with 8 bases spanning the gap. In DNA form, the CDR3 reads TGCAGCGTCGGTGGGGGCACAGATACGCAGTATTTT. Protein: CSVGGGTDTQYF.

The genes are TRBV9 and TRBJ2-5; D unclear. V was clipped by 0 bases and J by 0 bases, with 9 bases between them. The CDR3 loop spans 15 amino acids. The germline V gene encodes CDR1 SGDLS and CDR2 YYNGEE. CDR3 in DNA: TGTGCCAGCAGCGTAGTAGGAGAGTACCAAGAGACCCAGTACTTC. Protein sequence: CASSVVGEYQETQYF.

This clone showed up just a few times. The genes are TRBV10-3 and TRBJ1-3, with no clear D. The germline CDR1 and CDR2 sequences are ENHRY and SYGVKD. V gave up 1 base and J gave up 0 bases, with 1 base separating them. This CDR3 has 13 amino acids. The CDR3 DNA is TGTGCCATCAGTGAGTTCTCTGGAAACACCATATATTTT. Its translation is CAISEFSGNTIYF.

The chain recombines TRBV18 with TRBJ2-7, with 7 bases lining up with TRBD2. This CDR3 is 14 amino acids long. Unmatched junction bases numbered 8, after V lost 3 bases and J lost 6 bases. Germline V gene sequence: CDR1 KGHSH, CDR2 LQKENI. CDR3 nucleotide sequence: TGTGCCAGCTCACCCTGGGAGGGATTGGGCGAGCAGTACTTC. Its protein product is CASSPWEGLGEQYF.

Points on this clone: Other nucleotide sequences in the sample specify the same CDR3. CDR3 region: CASSPDGIYGYTF. CDR3 bases: TGTGCCAGCTCACCGGACGGGATCTATGGCTACACCTTC. The chain combines TRBV18 with TRBJ1-2; D remains ambiguous. From germline, CDR1 is KGHSH and CDR2 LQKENI. The CDR3 consists of 13 residues. V was clipped by 3 bases and J by 4 bases, with 9 bases between them.

This chain connects TRBV9 to TRBJ1-2; unclear D gene. CDR1 is SGDLS, CDR2 YYNGEE, per germline. The CDR3 sequence is 10 residues long. V was cut by 4 bases and J by 8 bases, with 6 bases left in between. DNA for the CDR3: TGTGCCAGCAGCCCCGGGGGCTACACCTTC. Protein sequence: CASSPGGYTF. Full variable domain (rest looked up from reference TRBV9 and TRBJ1-2): DSGVTQTPKHLITATGQRVTLRCSPRSGDLSVYWYQQSLDQGLQFLIQYYNGEERAKGNILERFSAQQFPDLHSELNLSSLELGDSALYFCASSPGGYTFGSGTRLTVV.